The 20 T cell receptor beta chains in this list originate from one sample, sequenced in a study of identical twins. TCRdb independently ran MiXCR on the 5' RACE reads; one entry per CDR3 protein. Of 450,000 or so distinct CDR3 sequences in the sample, 12% to 15% were seen once. These same records also appear under a second study, on yellow fever vaccine responses in identical twins.

The specimen sequenced was CD4+ T cells sorted from blood. The source of these receptors is a woman under 30 in good health.

This chain links TRBV11-2 with TRBJ2-3; the match to TRBD2 covers 13 bases. This CDR3 is 18 amino acids long. V trimming: 3 bases; J trimming: 3 bases; junction bases outside the gene matches: 9. CDR1 SGHAT and CDR2 FQNNGV come from the germline V gene. The DNA for the CDR3 is TGTGCCAGCAGCTTCCCAAAACTAGCGGGGGGGCCAACAGATACGCAGTATTTT. The encoded protein is CASSFPKLAGGPTDTQYF.

The chain links TRBV20-1 to TRBJ2-7, with TRBD2 matching over 10 bases. J gave up 6 bases and V 2 bases, and 4 bases lay outside the gene matches. The length of the CDR3 is 13 residues. Germline V gives CDR1 DFQATT, CDR2 SNEGSKA (reference sequence). Written as DNA, the CDR3 is TGCAGTGCTAGACTAGCGGGGGTAAGCGAGCAGTACTTC. Amino acid sequence: CSARLAGVSEQYF.

A few counts support this clonotype. J is TRBJ1-6 and V is TRBV5-1; 7 bases map to TRBD1. Per germline, CDR1 SGHRS and CDR2 YFSETQ. The CDR3 consists of 17 residues. Unmatched junction bases numbered 7, after V lost 2 bases and J lost 2 bases. CDR3 nucleotide sequence: TGCGCCAGCAGCTTTTCTCAGGGGGACGCCTATAATTCACCCCTCCACTTT. This gives the protein CASSFSQGDAYNSPLHF.

Notes on this clonotype: A read error may produce the germline difference seen at one junction end. V gene TRBV6-5 combines with J gene TRBJ2-3; no clear D gene. CDR3 length: 13 residues. Per germline, CDR1 MNHEY and CDR2 SVGAGI. CDR3 residues: CTSSSSDRLRQYF. In nucleotides, the CDR3 is TGTACCAGCAGTTCCTCCGATAGGCTAAGGCAGTATTTT.

This clonotype occurred a few times. The CDR3: CASSFLIAGGYNEQFF. CDR3 DNA sequence: TGTGCCAGCAGTTTCTTAATAGCGGGGGGTTACAATGAGCAGTTCTTC. This chain connects TRBV27 to TRBJ2-1; 10 bases are a match to TRBD2. V lost 3 bases and J lost 4; bases outside the gene matches: 6. Germline CDR1 and CDR2: MNHEY and SMNVEV (reference sequence). The CDR3 consists of 16 residues.

The table lists this clonotype with a few counts. The chain is built from TRBV7-9 and TRBJ2-7; perhaps TRBD1 as D (5 bases). CDR1 and CDR2 (germline): SEHNR, FQNEAQ (reference sequence). V lost 2 bases and J lost 5, with 13 bases in between. There are 14 residues in the CDR3. The CDR3 protein is CASSLRQGGDEQYF. DNA for the CDR3: TGTGCCAGCAGCTTAAGGCAGGGTGGCGACGAGCAGTACTTC.

The chain links TRBV7-8 to TRBJ2-5; TRBD1 matches at 8 bases. Germline CDR1 is SGHVS and CDR2 is FQNEAQ. V lost 6 bases, J lost 0 bases, and 12 bases stayed unmatched. The CDR3 extends over 17 amino acids. The CDR3 DNA sequence: TGTGCCAGCAGAGGTCCCGTGGCAGGGGGCAACCAAGAGACCCAGTACTTC. Protein sequence: CASRGPVAGGNQETQYF.

This sequence joins TRBV11-2 and TRBJ2-7; D not certain. V was cut by 5 bases and J by 2 bases, with 16 bases left in between. Germline CDR1 reads SGHAT; CDR2 reads FQNNGV. The CDR3 extends over 15 amino acids. The CDR3 is CASSPTYRSPYEQYF. For the CDR3, the DNA is TGTGCCAGCAGCCCGACGTATCGAAGCCCCTACGAGCAGTACTTC.

The V gene is TRBV11-3, the J gene TRBJ1-5, with TRBD1 as a possible D gene (6 bases). The germline V gene has CDR1 SGHNT and CDR2 YENEEA. The CDR3 consists of 16 residues. Deletions cut 5 bases from V and 3 bases from J, with 17 bases between. The CDR3 protein is CASSGGTLPVNQPQHF. The CDR3 DNA reads TGTGCCAGCAGCGGGGGGACACTACCGGTCAATCAGCCCCAGCATTTT.

The V gene is TRBV11-2, the J gene TRBJ2-7; tentatively, D is TRBD1 or TRBD2 (5 bases each). There are 12 residues in the CDR3. Trimming stripped 9 bases from V and 0 bases from J, with 9 bases between. Looked up from germline, CDR1 is SGHAT and CDR2 is FQNNGV. This CDR3 is CASAGTSYEQYF. The CDR3 DNA reads as TGTGCCAGTGCAGGGACCTCCTACGAGCAGTACTTC.

This clonotype was seen many times. The chain has TRBV7-9 and TRBJ1-2; possible D gene TRBD1, 6 bases. Germline V gene data show CDR1 as SEHNR and CDR2 as FQNEAQ (reference sequence). This CDR3 spans 14 amino acids. V was cut by 3 bases and J by 4 bases, with 12 bases left in between. The CDR3 region is CASSFGVGAYGYTF. The CDR3 region has the DNA TGTGCCAGCAGCTTTGGAGTGGGGGCCTATGGCTACACCTTC.

This clonotype has only a few counts. The V and J genes are TRBV12-3 or TRBV12-4 and TRBJ2-4, with D tentatively TRBD1 or TRBD2 (6 bases each). This CDR3 has 19 residues. V lost 3 bases to trimming and J lost 0 bases, with 21 bases between them. The CDR3 protein is CASSFRGRGLSIAKNIQYF. The CDR3 bases are TGTGCCAGCAGTTTTCGGGGGCGAGGATTGTCTATAGCCAAAAACATTCAGTACTTC.

This clonotype was observed a few times. V and J are TRBV12-3 or TRBV12-4 and TRBJ1-4; D is uncertain. With 6 bases removed from V and 0 bases from J, the gap between germline ends came to 8 bases. CDR3 size: 14 residues. CDR3 loop: CASRGAATNEKLFF. The CDR3 DNA reads TGTGCCAGCAGGGGCGCGGCAACTAATGAAAAACTGTTTTTT.

This clonotype was observed a handful of times. This sequence joins TRBV5-1 and TRBJ1-3; the match to TRBD1 covers 7 bases. Unmatched junction bases numbered 9, after V lost 3 bases and J lost 15 bases. This CDR3 is built from 12 residues. CDR1 and CDR2 from the germline V gene are SGHRS and YFSETQ. This chain's CDR3 is CASSSDGTEGYF. CDR3 DNA sequence: TGCGCCAGCAGCTCAGACGGGACAGAAGGATATTTT.

The J gene is TRBJ2-7, the V gene TRBV9, with 8 bases identical to TRBD1. This CDR3 has 14 residues. Germline V gene sequence: CDR1 SGDLS, CDR2 YYNGEE. V was pared by 3 bases and J by 0 bases, with 2 bases of the junction left unmatched. The CDR3, as DNA: TGTGCCAGCAGCGCGACAGGGGCCTCCTACGAGCAGTACTTC. It specifies CASSATGASYEQYF.

A few counts support this clonotype. J is TRBJ2-7 and V is TRBV28, with D possibly being TRBD1 (6 bases). Germline V gives CDR1 MDHEN, CDR2 SYDVKM. Trimming removed 9 bases at V and 9 bases at J, with 18 bases between. This CDR3 has 12 residues. In nucleotides, the CDR3 is TGTGCCAGTAACCTCCAACAGGGCGGGCAGTACTTC. It yields the protein CASNLQQGGQYF.

This CDR3 is CASSQRGSQAGELFF. The CDR3 DNA sequence: TGTGCCAGCAGCCAGCGGGGGAGTCAGGCCGGGGAGCTGTTTTTT. The chain links TRBV3-1 to TRBJ2-2, with TRBD2 matching 7 bases. The V gene's germline CDR1 is LGHDT and CDR2 YNNKEL (reference sequence). With V trimmed by 3 bases and J by 6 bases, 7 bases remained unmatched. The CDR3 length is 15 residues.

This clonotype was counted only a few times. The chain links TRBV7-9 to TRBJ2-5; tentatively, D is TRBD1 or TRBD2 (5 bases each). Trimming shortened V by 5 bases and J by 1 base, and 11 bases separated the two germline ends. The CDR3 has 14 amino acids. CDR1 SEHNR and CDR2 FQNEAQ come from the germline V gene (reference sequence). The CDR3, as DNA: TGTGCCAGCAGCGGCAGGGACGCCCAAGAGACCCAGTACTTC. Protein sequence: CASSGRDAQETQYF.

The chain links TRBV6-2 or TRBV6-3 to TRBJ2-2; no firm D call. There are 14 residues in the CDR3. V lost 6 bases, J lost 1 base, and 9 bases lay in between. The germline gives CDR1 MNHEY, CDR2 SVGEGT. The CDR3 region is CASSVGRNTGELFF. The CDR3 nucleotides read TGTGCCAGCAGCGTTGGCAGGAACACCGGGGAGCTGTTTTTT.

The chain is built from TRBV25-1 and TRBJ2-7, with TRBD1 as a possible D gene (5 bases). Germline CDR1 and CDR2: MGHDK and SYGVNS. Trimming removed 2 bases at V and 7 bases at J, with 6 bases between. The CDR3 is 11 residues long. This chain's CDR3 is CASSERTEQYF. The CDR3 bases are TGTGCCAGCAGTGAAAGGACAGAGCAGTACTTC.